A selection of T cell receptor beta chains follows, all from one sample in a study of OX40 agonist ivuxolimab in advanced cancers. The method was immunoSEQ multiplex PCR; TCRdb's version includes in-frame clones alone and lacks a portion of them. The repertoire consists of some 82,000 clones, with 90% to 95% occurring once and the leading ten covering 11%. Sequencing was performed on CD4+ or CD8+ T cells sorted from blood, taken in a trial of the OX40 agonist ivuxolimab. The receptors here all came from an adult with an advanced solid tumor such as melanoma, head and neck, liver or kidney cancer. Each CDR3 is given without its conserved first and last residue. A D gene is named only where the DNA matches it firmly.

>TRBJ2-7|TRBV9|NA
ASSVVDYEQY
>TRBJ1-1|TRBV6-5|NA
ASTPGQHTEAF
>TRBJ2-3|TRBV29-1|TRBD2
SVDKAGATTDTQY
>TRBJ2-3|TRBV9|TRBD1
ASSVVGQGTDTQY
>TRBJ1-1|TRBV11-3|NA
ASSLMQVEAF
>TRBJ2-7|TRBV12-5|NA
ASGLVGGNEQY
>TRBJ2-2|TRBV30|TRBD2
ASSFAGVGTGELF
>TRBJ2-5|TRBV7-8|TRBD2
ASSSGGTSGYQETQY
>TRBJ2-7|TRBV6-1|NA
ASSEGGYEQY
>TRBJ2-7|TRBV16|NA
ASSPNVHEQY
>TRBJ2-1|TRBV11-2|NA
ASSLLRSSYNEQF
>TRBJ2-3|TRBV6-4|TRBD2
ASSAGIAGAGDTQY
>TRBJ2-7|TRBV27|TRBD2
ASSLKGWGGRFDYEQY
>TRBJ2-1|TRBV9|NA
ASSLGGVRGEQF
>TRBJ1-5|TRBV28|TRBD1
ASSPTGGGQPQH
>TRBJ2-3|TRBV4-2|NA
ASSPGNSGTQY
>TRBJ2-1|TRBV13|TRBD2
ASSLVSGSLSDEQF
>TRBJ1-1|TRBV5-6|NA
ASSTVRNEAF
>TRBJ1-4|TRBV28|NA
ASSLLSAPTTNEKLF
>TRBJ2-1|TRBV15|NA
ATSREARSSYNEQF
>TRBJ1-2|TRBV11-2|NA
ASSLLSGSNYGYT
>TRBJ2-1|TRBV19|NA
ASSIGTTGLIYNEQF
>TRBJ1-1|TRBV13|NA
ASSFWGGNTEAF
>TRBJ1-2|TRBV11-2|NA
ASSESYGDYGYT
>TRBJ2-3|TRBV9|TRBD1
ASSVGTGTSTDTQY
>TRBJ1-6|TRBV2|NA
ASSDPGEGYNSPLH
>TRBJ1-3|TRBV5-1|TRBD1
ASSGGQGVTSGNTIY
>TRBJ1-1|TRBV5-6|TRBD1
ASSLALRGVVGAF
>TRBJ1-1|TRBV19|TRBD1
ASELFTGVGEAF
>TRBJ2-2|TRBV9|NA
ASSRGEELF
>TRBJ2-1|TRBV27|NA
ASSFSSYNEQF
>TRBJ2-3|TRBV6-5|NA
ASAQDLSTDTQY
>TRBJ2-3|TRBV28|NA
ASSPPPGRLPTDTQY
>TRBJ2-7|TRBV10-3|NA
AIQVTNYEQY
>TRBJ2-7|TRBV28|NA
ASSQPLEAGVYEQY
>TRBJ1-4|TRBV5-6|TRBD1
ASSLSRDRGRPNEKLF
>TRBJ2-2|TRBV27|NA
ASRYGRENTGELF
>TRBJ2-7|TRBV7-2|TRBD1
ASSYRESRDRSYEQY
>TRBJ2-4|TRBV4-3|NA
ASSQATGRENIQY
>TRBJ1-3|TRBV10-2|NA
ASSETGGNTIY
>TRBJ2-6|TRBV15|NA
ATSFRKRCDKSGQRPD
>TRBJ2-1|TRBV9|NA
ASSSPRSYNEQF
>TRBJ2-1|TRBV14|TRBD1
ASSKRQGWPEQF
>TRBJ2-7|TRBV27|TRBD2
ASSRGSGRHYEQY
>TRBJ2-2|TRBV13|TRBD1
ASSFTQGANGELF
>TRBJ2-5|TRBV5-1|TRBD2
ASAKSGGRQETQY
>TRBJ2-5|TRBV5-6|TRBD1
ASSTGTGEYETQY
>TRBJ2-1|TRBV7-3|TRBD2
ASSLSTSGYNEQF
>TRBJ2-7|TRBV7-9|TRBD1
ASSPGWEQGEYEQY